Below are 30 T cell receptor beta chains sequenced from a single sample in a study of cytomegalovirus exposure and HLA in healthy donors. In the PCR, 60 Vbeta and 13 Jbeta primers were used. Assay used: immunoSEQ multiplex PCR; TCRdb lists only in-frame clones, some missing. The profile shows fewer than 200,000 clones, approximately 80% of them singletons. Input material: PBMCs. The receptors were sampled from a woman between 45 and 60 years old in good health and CMV-seropositive.

This clone was counted a few times. The rearrangement joins TRBV5-1 to TRBJ2-7, with TRBD1 matching 10 bases. From germline, CDR1 is SGHRS and CDR2 YFSETQ. The CDR3 totals 13 residues. J lost 6 bases, V lost 4 bases, and 4 bases had no gene match. Here the CDR3 DNA reads TGCGCCAGCAGCACTGGACAGGGGGGCGAGCAGTACTTC. Translation: CASSTGQGGEQYF.

The V call is TRBV23-1, the J call TRBJ2-5, with 7 bases fitting TRBD1. TRBV23-1 is marked as an open reading frame, function uncertain. After removal of 0 bases from V and 5 bases from J, the junction contained 6 bases not matched to a gene. CDR3 length: 15 residues. CDR3 nucleotides: TGCGCCAGCAGTCAATCCCGACAGGGTGTGGAGACCCAGTACTTC. Translation: CASSQSRQGVETQYF.

The chain carries TRBV29-1 and TRBJ1-3; D not certain. Trimming shortened V by 6 bases and J by 2 bases, and 8 bases separated the two germline ends. The CDR3 length is 12 residues. Germline V gene lookup returns CDR1 SQVTM and CDR2 ANQGSEA. In DNA, the CDR3 is TGCAGCGTCCGAGAGGCTGGAAACACCATATATTTT. As protein: CSVREAGNTIYF.

This clone was picked up one time. The gene calls are TRBV10-3 and TRBJ2-3, with 10 bases that match TRBD2. Germline assignment: CDR1 ENHRY and CDR2 SYGVKD. The junction had 6 bases not matched to a gene; V was cut back by 7 bases and J by 8 bases. The CDR3 covers 13 residues. CDR3 region: CAIKGLAGVTQYF. In nucleotides, the CDR3 is TGTGCCATCAAAGGGCTAGCGGGGGTTACGCAGTATTTT.

V usage is TRBV5-1 and J usage is TRBJ1-1; 7 nucleotides match TRBD1. CDR3 length: 15 amino acids. Germline CDR1 reads SGHRS; CDR2 reads YFSETQ. V shed 0 bases, J shed 3 bases, and the junction held 5 bases outside the gene matches. CDR3 protein: CASSLGQGGDTEAFF. CDR3 sequence (DNA): TGCGCCAGCAGCTTGGGGCAGGGGGGCGACACTGAAGCTTTCTTT.

The chain is built from TRBV5-4 and TRBJ1-2; TRBD1 is a possible D gene (5 bases). This CDR3 is 13 amino acids long. Germline assignment: CDR1 SGHNT and CDR2 YYREEE (reference sequence). The V end lost 4 bases, the J end lost 2 bases, and 9 bases lay between the germline ends. The CDR3 spells CASSRGENYGYTF. CDR3 DNA: TGTGCCAGCAGCCGGGGGGAAAACTATGGCTACACCTTC. Looking up the rest from reference TRBV5-4 and TRBJ1-2 gives the full variable domain: ETGVTQSPTHLIKTRGQQVTLRCSSQSGHNTVSWYQQALGQGPQFIFQYYREEENGRGNFPPRFSGLQFPNYSSELNVNALELDDSALYLCASSRGENYGYTFGSGTRLTVV.

This clone was seen a few times. This sequence joins TRBV7-2 and TRBJ1-4, with 7 bases fitting TRBD1. The CDR3 is made up of 15 amino acids. Losses at the gene ends were 4 bases for V and 6 bases for J; bases not matched to a gene: 8. Germline CDR1 SGHTA, CDR2 FQGNSA. The CDR3 region has the DNA TGTGCCAGCAGCTCTACAGGGGTATGGGATGAAAAACTGTTTTTT. Translated: CASSSTGVWDEKLFF.

The chain carries TRBV6-1 and TRBJ2-7; D possibly corresponds to TRBD2 (5 bases). Germline V lookup: CDR1 MNHNS, CDR2 SASEGT. The CDR3 is 15 residues long. The ends were cut back, 1 base at V and 7 bases at J, with 17 bases in the middle. The CDR3 DNA sequence: TGTGCCAGCAGTGAAGTGGGCGGCCATCCGGGGGAGCAGTACTTC. Translated: CASSEVGGHPGEQYF.

This chain joins TRBV18 and TRBJ1-1, with D perhaps TRBD1 (5 bases). V shed 5 bases and J shed 0 bases, with 10 bases lying between them. The germline CDR1 and CDR2 sequences are KGHSH and LQKENI. This CDR3 is built from 14 residues. In DNA form, the CDR3 reads TGTGCCAGCTCAGGAGGGGTGGTGAACACTGAAGCTTTCTTT. It translates to CASSGGVVNTEAFF.

The chain has TRBV6-4 and TRBJ2-4; D is perhaps TRBD2 (5 bases). V was pared by 6 bases and J by 0 bases, with 15 bases between. The CDR3 contains 16 residues. The V gene's germline CDR1 is MRHNA and CDR2 SNTAGT. The CDR3 coding sequence is TGTGCCAGCAGATACACCAGCGGTATAGCCAAAAACATTCAGTACTTC. This codes for CASRYTSGIAKNIQYF.

V gene TRBV19 combines with J gene TRBJ1-6, with 7 positions matching TRBD1. Trimming took 5 bases from V and 6 from J; bases not matched to a gene: 13. This CDR3 is 17 amino acids long. The germline CDR1 and CDR2 sequences are LNHDA and SQIVND (reference sequence). Written as DNA, the CDR3 is TGTGCCAGTAGTTTGGCACCGCCGGACAGGATTAATTCACCCCTCCACTTT. This gives the protein CASSLAPPDRINSPLHF.

The rearrangement uses TRBV5-1 and TRBJ2-7; 8 bases align to TRBD1. The CDR3 loop spans 15 amino acids. V was clipped by 2 bases and J by 5 bases; unmatched bases: 9. In germline, CDR1 is SGHRS, CDR2 YFSETQ. The DNA for the CDR3 is TGCGCCAGCAGCTTTGGGACAGGTGGTCAGAACGAGCAGTACTTC. Translating gives CASSFGTGGQNEQYF.

V gene TRBV4-1 combines with J gene TRBJ2-4; TRBD2 aligns across 8 bases. The length of the CDR3 is 16 residues. The V gene end was trimmed by 4 bases and the J gene end by 2 bases; junction bases not matched to a gene: 7. CDR1 and CDR2 (germline): MGHRA, YSYEKL. CDR3 residues: CASSPAGVRTKNIQYF. The CDR3 bases are TGCGCCAGCAGCCCAGCGGGAGTTCGAACCAAAAACATTCAGTACTTC.

The chain couples TRBV19 to TRBJ1-1, with D maybe TRBD1 (5 bases). Germline V lookup: CDR1 LNHDA, CDR2 SQIVND (reference sequence). This CDR3 region has 13 residues. The V gene lost 5 bases and the J gene lost 1 base, with 8 bases spanning the gap. The CDR3 DNA is TGTGCCAGTAGTGACAGCGCGAACACTGAAGCTTTCTTT. The encoded protein is CASSDSANTEAFF.

The rearrangement uses TRBV25-1 and TRBJ1-1; 7 positions match TRBD1. The V segment lost 0 bases and the J segment 7 bases; nucleotides outside the gene matches: 2. This CDR3 region has 13 residues. Looked up from germline, CDR1 is MGHDK and CDR2 is SYGVNS. The CDR3 nucleotides read TGTGCCAGCAGTGAATATGGACAGGATGAAGCTTTCTTT. Translating gives CASSEYGQDEAFF.

This chain connects TRBV7-2 to TRBJ2-1; 9 bases are shared with TRBD2. Trimming cost V 1 base and J 3 bases; bases outside gene matches: 4. CDR3 length equals 16 residues. CDR1 and CDR2 from the germline V gene are SGHTA and FQGNSA. CDR3 amino acids: CASSLVELAGYNEQFF. The CDR3 nucleotides read TGTGCCAGCAGCTTAGTGGAACTAGCGGGCTACAATGAGCAGTTCTTC.

This rearrangement joins TRBV5-5 to TRBJ2-1; D call uncertain. The ends were cut back, 4 bases at V and 0 bases at J, with 20 bases in the middle. The CDR3 contains 18 residues. From germline, CDR1 is SGHKS and CDR2 YYEKEE (reference sequence). The CDR3 region is CASSPDPQRPSSYNEQFF. CDR3 in DNA: TGTGCCAGCAGCCCAGACCCCCAGCGACCAAGCTCCTACAATGAGCAGTTCTTC. The full variable domain, its missing parts supplied by reference TRBV5-5 and TRBJ2-1, is DAGVTQSPTHLIKTRGQQVTLRCSPISGHKSVSWYQQVLGQGPQFIFQYYEKEERGRGNFPDRFSARQFPNYSSELNVNALLLGDSALYLCASSPDPQRPSSYNEQFFGPGTRLTVL.

In regard to this clone: One end of the junction is discordant with germline, which a read error may explain. The chain uses TRBV7-9 and TRBJ1-1, with D possibly matching TRBD1 (6 bases). Germline values: CDR1 SEHNR, CDR2 FQNEAQ (reference sequence). The CDR3 covers 13 residues. The CDR3 region has the DNA TGTGCCAGCAGCTCTAACAGGGTCCCTGAGGCTTTCTTT. As protein: CASSSNRVPEAFF. Filled out from reference TRBV7-9 and TRBJ1-1, the complete variable domain reads DTGVSQNPRHKITKRGQNVTFRCDPISEHNRLYWYRQTLGQGPEFLTYFQNEAQLEKSRLLSDRFSAERPKGSFSTLEIQRTEQGDSAMYLCASSSNRVPEAFFGQGTRLTVV.

The chain recombines TRBV6-5 with TRBJ2-3, with TRBD2 matching 8 bases. J lost 0 bases, V lost 2 bases, and 4 bases had no gene match. In germline, CDR1 is MNHEY, CDR2 SVGAGI. This CDR3 region has 16 residues. The CDR3 coding sequence is TGTGCCAGCAGTTACAGGAGCGGGGGAAGCACAGATACGCAGTATTTT. This sequence encodes CASSYRSGGSTDTQYF.

This sequence joins TRBV20-1 and TRBJ1-1; D gene unclear. The CDR3 is made up of 11 amino acids. Germline CDR1 DFQATT, CDR2 SNEGSKA (reference sequence). CDR3 in DNA: TGCAGGTCAGGTCCTGACACTGAAGCTTTCTTT. This gives the protein CRSGPDTEAFF.

The genes are TRBV5-1 and TRBJ1-2; 10 positions match TRBD1. Germline V gives CDR1 SGHRS, CDR2 YFSETQ. The CDR3 runs to 14 residues. Trimming took 4 bases from V and 4 from J; bases not matched to a gene: 4. As DNA, the CDR3 is TGCGCCAGCAGCACGGGACAGGGGACCTATGGCTACACCTTC. It specifies CASSTGQGTYGYTF.

The chain links TRBV7-9 to TRBJ2-7, with TRBD2 as a possible D gene (5 bases). Germline loops: CDR1 SEHNR, CDR2 FQNEAQ (reference sequence). The V end was cut by 3 bases, the J end by 5 bases, with 8 bases between. The CDR3 covers 12 residues. The DNA for the CDR3 is TGTGCCAGCAGCTTCTCTAGCCACGAGCAGTACTTC. This encodes CASSFSSHEQYF.

The chain links TRBV5-1 to TRBJ2-1; D perhaps matches TRBD1 (6 bases). CDR1 is SGHRS, CDR2 YFSETQ, per germline. The ends were cut back, 0 bases at V and 5 bases at J, with 9 bases in the middle. This CDR3 is 14 amino acids long. The CDR3 spells CASSLVGQNNEQFF. Here the CDR3 DNA reads TGCGCCAGCAGCTTGGTCGGACAGAACAATGAGCAGTTCTTC.

The chain is built from TRBV4-1 and TRBJ1-2; 9 bases line up with TRBD1. Trimming at V came to 4 bases and at J to 5 bases, leaving 8 bases not matched to a gene. The CDR3 has 15 amino acids. From germline, CDR1 is MGHRA and CDR2 YSYEKL. CDR3 nucleotide sequence: TGCGCCAGCAGCCGAAGGACAGGGGAAAAATATGGCTACACCTTC. This gives the protein CASSRRTGEKYGYTF.

The chain links TRBV5-1 to TRBJ2-1, with 12 bases lining up with TRBD2. Per germline, CDR1 SGHRS and CDR2 YFSETQ. The CDR3 loop spans 16 amino acids. J lost 8 bases, V lost 0 bases, and 6 bases had no gene match. This chain's CDR3 is CASSLDLAGGPDEQFF. The CDR3 DNA follows: TGCGCCAGCAGCTTGGATCTAGCGGGAGGGCCCGATGAGCAGTTCTTC.

This clone showed up just a few times. This sequence joins TRBV19 and TRBJ1-5; D may be TRBD1 (6 bases). The germline V gene has CDR1 LNHDA and CDR2 SQIVND (reference sequence). There are 16 residues in the CDR3. V shed 7 bases and J shed 1 base, with 17 bases lying between them. The CDR3 DNA is TGTGCCAGTACCCGAAAGCACAGGGAAAGCAATCAGCCCCAGCATTTT. It translates to CASTRKHRESNQPQHF.

The rearrangement uses TRBV7-2 and TRBJ2-3, with D perhaps matching TRBD2 (5 bases). The CDR3 is 17 amino acids. Trimming left V 5 bases short and J 1 base short, with 19 bases between. CDR1 and CDR2 (germline): SGHTA, FQGNSA. The CDR3 region has the DNA TGTGCCAGCAGCCCTAACCTCCCGGCGGGTGGCACAGATACGCAGTATTTT. Translation gives CASSPNLPAGGTDTQYF.

The chain uses TRBV9 and TRBJ2-3, with D perhaps matching TRBD1 (6 bases). V was trimmed by 0 bases and J by 4 bases, leaving 12 bases between them. The CDR3 spans 15 residues. Germline V lookup: CDR1 SGDLS, CDR2 YYNGEE. This CDR3 reads CASSVVTGQSDTQYF. CDR3 nucleotides: TGTGCCAGCAGCGTAGTAACAGGGCAGTCAGATACGCAGTATTTT.

CDR3 in DNA: TGCGCCAGCAGCCAAGAGGGCGGGAGGAGCTCCTACAATGAGCAGTTCTTC. It translates to CASSQEGGRSSYNEQFF. The V call is TRBV4-3, the J call TRBJ2-1; 8 bases match TRBD2. J was trimmed by 0 bases and V by 0 bases; bases with no gene match: 4. The CDR3 is 17 amino acids. Germline lookup yields CDR1 LGHNA and CDR2 YSLEER.

The chain couples TRBV27 to TRBJ2-7; 7 bases agree with TRBD1. The CDR3 spans 13 residues. The ends lost 6 bases at V and 3 bases at J; junction bases unmatched: 5. Germline V gene sequence: CDR1 MNHEY, CDR2 SMNVEV (reference sequence). In DNA, the CDR3 is TGTGCCAGCAGAGGACAGGCCCTCTACGAGCAGTACTTC. This codes for CASRGQALYEQYF.